The clone carrying this TCR beta chain was seen once. What it binds is unknown. The sample is drawn from a study of shared clonotypes between healthy human individuals. Whole-study findings and limits: Naive subsets tended to show greater estimated richness than memory subsets.

Between the trimmed V and J ends, which lost 6 bases and 0 bases, there was a span of 17 bases. The CDR3 is 16 residues long. CDR1 is MDHEN, CDR2 SYDVKM, per germline. Assay used: immunoSEQ multiplex PCR; TCRdb lists only in-frame clones, some missing. The sample has around 550,000 clones, 90% to 96% seen once. The TCR sequence derives from a woman aged 30 to 39 in good health. The sample consisted of naive CD4+ T cells sorted from blood. Subset in this sample: CD45RA+ positively selected. This chain uses TRBV28 with TRBJ1-1; possible D gene TRBD1, 5 bases. CDR3: CASRTGETLMNTEAFF. CDR3 sequence (DNA): TGTGCCAGCAGAACGGGGGAAACCTTAATGAACACTGAAGCTTTCTTT.